This TCR beta chain emerged from a study of shared clonotypes between healthy human individuals. Broader study findings: Among donors, sharing of clonotypes was expected to be affected by sequencing depth. The sharing of 5% to 6.5% of naive CD4 clonotypes was seen across a handful of donors.

Concerning this clone: Its specificity is unknown.

Measured with immunoSEQ multiplex PCR; TCRdb has only the in-frame clones, and not every one. Of millions of clones in the sample, over 85% were seen once. Naive CD45RA+ and memory CD45RA-negative subsets were split from CD4+ cells. The source of this sequence is a man aged 18 to 29 in good health. Some clones in this sample may be carry-over from other donors' samples. The sample consisted of naive CD4+ T cells from PBMCs. Subset reported: CD45RA+ positively selected.

The DNA for the CDR3 is TGTGCCAGCAGCCTCCCCAATCAGCCCCAGCATTTT. This gives the protein CASSLPNQPQHF. The V call is TRBV5-5, the J call TRBJ1-5; D not resolved. Trimming took off 4 bases at V and 3 bases at J, with 5 bases between the two ends. The CDR3 is 12 amino acids. The V gene's germline CDR1 is SGHKS and CDR2 YYEKEE (reference sequence).